The clone carrying this T cell receptor (beta chain) came up a few times. The target antigen is unknown. The source of the sample is a study of T cell repertoires in cytomegalovirus infection. In the study overall: The study used recently identified HLA-C-restricted and well-studied HLA-B-restricted CMV epitopes. Whole-study findings and limits: Frequencies of public TCR beta families were cumulated, and this identified carriers of CMV plus the relevant HLA. In two of eight donors, the top clonotype was HLA-C-restricted CMV-specific.

CDR3 length: 14 amino acids. V gave up 11 bases and J gave up 8 bases; unmatched junction bases: 13. The germline V gene has CDR1 ENHRY and CDR2 SYGVKD. MiXCR was run by TCRdb on the reads, yielding one entry per CDR3 protein. The repertoire holds about 920,000 distinct CDR3 sequences, less than 35% seen once, with around 15% in the top ten. This rearrangement joins TRBV10-3 to TRBJ2-1, with 9 bases fitting TRBD1. The sequences come from cultured CD8+ T cells from PBMCs, collected from culture after CMV antigen stimulation. This TCR was sampled from a human donor in good health (CMV status not recorded). Some clones in this sample may be carry-over from other donors' samples. The chain's CDR3 is CAADRTGEADEQFF. The CDR3 nucleotides read TGTGCCGCCGACCGGACAGGGGAGGCGGATGAGCAGTTCTTC.